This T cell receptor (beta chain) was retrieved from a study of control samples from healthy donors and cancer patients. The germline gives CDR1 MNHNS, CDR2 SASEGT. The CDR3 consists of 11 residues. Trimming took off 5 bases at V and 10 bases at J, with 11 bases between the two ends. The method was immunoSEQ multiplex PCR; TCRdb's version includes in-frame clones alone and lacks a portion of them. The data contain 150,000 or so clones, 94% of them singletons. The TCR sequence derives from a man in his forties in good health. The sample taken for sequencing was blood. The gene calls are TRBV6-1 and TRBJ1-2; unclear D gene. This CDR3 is CASSWEGDYTF. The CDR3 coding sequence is TGTGCCAGCAGTTGGGAGGGTGACTACACCTTC.